The 3 T cell receptor beta chains reported below all come from one sample, sequenced in a study of shared clonotypes between healthy human individuals. TCRdb keeps only in-frame clones here, not all; method: immunoSEQ multiplex PCR. The sample contains over a million clones, roughly 97% of which appear only once. The sequencing input was naive CD4+ T cells sorted from blood. As for subset: CD45RA+ positively selected. The receptors come from a man aged 25 to 40 in good health.

V gene TRBV11-2 combines with J gene TRBJ2-2; D unclear. V gave up 3 bases and J gave up 5 bases, with 7 bases separating them. Germline-derived CDR1 and CDR2 are SGHAT and FQNNGV. The CDR3 has 13 amino acids. The DNA of the CDR3 is TGTGCCAGCAGCTTTTACAGTACCGGGGAGCTGTTTTTT. Its protein product is CASSFYSTGELFF.

V is TRBV14 and J is TRBJ1-1; unclear D gene. V was clipped by 1 base and J by 11 bases, with 14 bases between them. Germline V gene lookup returns CDR1 SGHDN and CDR2 FVKESK. CDR3 length equals 13 residues. CDR3 residues: CASSQAQHKVAFF. In DNA, the CDR3 is TGTGCCAGCAGCCAAGCCCAGCATAAGGTTGCTTTCTTT. Complete variable domain (other parts from reference TRBV14 and TRBJ1-1): EAGVTQFPSHSVIEKGQTVTLRCDPISGHDNLYWYRRVMGKEIKFLLHFVKESKQDESGMPNNRFLAERTGGTYSTLKVQPAELEDSGVYFCASSQAQHKVAFFGQGTRLTVV.

The V call is TRBV7-9, the J call TRBJ2-2; D remains unclear. Germline CDR1 SEHNR, CDR2 FQNEAQ (reference sequence). CDR3 length: 18 amino acids. Trimming took 5 bases from V and 1 from J, leaving 20 bases between them. The DNA for the CDR3 is TGTGCCAGCAGCCACACCACATTCAGCAGGCGGAACACCGGGGAGCTGTTTTTT. Its protein is CASSHTTFSRRNTGELFF.